A single sample is the source of the 18 T cell receptor beta chains below, sequenced in a study of blood T cell repertoires in COVID-19. TCRdb's copy holds only in-frame clones and misses some; the assay was immunoSEQ multiplex PCR. Of just over 95,000 clones in the sample, 82% were seen once. Material for sequencing was peripheral blood. The origin of the receptors is an elderly man with acute or convalescent COVID-19.

The chain has TRBV30 and TRBJ1-5, with D possibly TRBD1 on 5 matching bases. This CDR3 region has 13 residues. Germline loops: CDR1 GTSNPN, CDR2 SVGIG (reference sequence). V was clipped by 3 bases and J by 5 bases, with 11 bases between them. This CDR3 reads CAWSHGQDQPQHF. CDR3 DNA: TGTGCCTGGAGCCACGGACAAGATCAGCCCCAGCATTTT.

This clone was observed once. The gene calls are TRBV3-1 (or the pseudogene TRBV3-2) and TRBJ2-1; 8 bases are a match to TRBD2. This CDR3 comprises 11 residues. CDR1 and CDR2 (germline): LGHDT, YNNKEL (reference sequence). Trimming at V came to 3 bases and at J to 14 bases, leaving 3 bases not matched to a gene. The CDR3 protein is CASSHGLAKFF. The CDR3 DNA sequence: TGTGCCAGCAGCCACGGACTAGCTAAGTTCTTC.

The chain joins TRBV5-4 to TRBJ2-3; D is undetermined. CDR3 length: 15 residues. Germline V gives CDR1 SGHNT, CDR2 YYREEE (reference sequence). The V and J ends lost 4 bases and 7 bases respectively, with 19 bases between them. The CDR3, as DNA: TGTGCCAGCAGCACTGAAGGTCCTAGTTCTAATACGCAGTATTTT. Amino acids: CASSTEGPSSNTQYF.

The chain is built from TRBV24-1 and TRBJ2-1; 14 bases match TRBD2. The germline CDR1 and CDR2 sequences are KGHDR and SFDVKD. The CDR3 has 15 amino acids. J gave up 8 bases and V 6 bases, and 5 bases lay outside the gene matches. This CDR3 reads CATSRKTSGGDEQFF. The CDR3 DNA sequence: TGTGCCACCAGTCGGAAGACTAGCGGGGGGGATGAGCAGTTCTTC.

This rearrangement joins TRBV18 to TRBJ2-2, with 9 bases aligning to TRBD2. This CDR3 spans 17 amino acids. Germline CDR1 and CDR2: KGHSH and LQKENI. V lost 3 bases and J lost 0; bases outside the gene matches: 5. The CDR3 spells CASSPFIAGANTGELFF. CDR3 in DNA: TGTGCCAGCTCACCTTTTATAGCGGGAGCGAACACCGGGGAGCTGTTTTTT.

This clone was picked up one time. The chain links TRBV27 to TRBJ2-2; the D is unclear. Germline CDR1 MNHEY, CDR2 SMNVEV (reference sequence). Trimming stripped 0 bases from V and 4 bases from J, with 12 bases between. The CDR3 loop spans 16 amino acids. The CDR3 DNA reads as TGTGCCAGCAGTTTATCGGCAGTTCTTACCACCGGGGAGCTGTTTTTT. It encodes CASSLSAVLTTGELFF.

The V and J genes are TRBV5-4 and TRBJ2-3, with TRBD2 as a possible D gene (6 bases). The ends were cut back, 3 bases at V and 2 bases at J, with 13 bases in the middle. Looked up from germline, CDR1 is SGHNT and CDR2 is YYREEE (reference sequence). This CDR3 has 15 amino acids. CDR3 nucleotide sequence: TGTGCCAGCAGCTCCAGGCGGACTAACACAGATACGCAGTATTTT. Encoded protein: CASSSRRTNTDTQYF.

The J gene is TRBJ1-1, the V gene TRBV19; D might be TRBD1 (6 bases). The ends were cut back, 4 bases at V and 7 bases at J, with 13 bases in the middle. The CDR3 is 13 residues long. Germline CDR1 reads LNHDA; CDR2 reads SQIVND (reference sequence). The CDR3 nucleotides are TGTGCCAGTAGTACCCGCAGGGGATATGAAGCTTTCTTT. It codes for CASSTRRGYEAFF.

The chain carries TRBV12-3 or TRBV12-4 and TRBJ1-2; D gene ambiguous. The CDR3 consists of 13 residues. V was shortened by 8 bases and J by 4 bases, with 14 bases between the two germline ends. DNA of the CDR3: TGTGCCAGCGCCGGACGTCGGGGCTATGGCTACACCTTC. It encodes CASAGRRGYGYTF.

This chain links TRBV5-1 with TRBJ1-1; TRBD1 matches 7 bases. There are 14 residues in the CDR3. CDR1 SGHRS and CDR2 YFSETQ come from the germline V gene. After removal of 5 bases from V and 5 bases from J, the junction contained 9 bases not matched to a gene. As DNA, the CDR3 is TGCGCCAGCAGGGGGGACAGCCAGTGGACTGAAGCTTTCTTT. It yields the protein CASRGDSQWTEAFF.

For the CDR3, the DNA is TGTGCCAGCAGTTCAGGCAGGCTGAACCTTAGGGGGTACACTGAAGCTTTCTTT. It encodes CASSSGRLNLRGYTEAFF. J is TRBJ1-1 and V is TRBV28, with a weak D call TRBD1 (6 bases). CDR3 length: 18 residues. Trimming stripped 4 bases from V and 3 bases from J, with 24 bases between. The germline gives CDR1 MDHEN, CDR2 SYDVKM.

The chain carries TRBV30 and TRBJ2-7; 10 nucleotides match TRBD1. Germline-derived CDR1 and CDR2 are GTSNPN and SVGIG (reference sequence). The CDR3 has 15 residues. Germline trimming cut 4 bases from V and 1 base from J; bases unmatched to any gene: 7. The CDR3, as DNA: TGTGCCTGGACAGCGGGACAGGGGTCGTCCTACGAGCAGTACTTC. It encodes CAWTAGQGSSYEQYF.

Worth noting for this clone: The junction shows a germline mismatch at one end, possibly a read error. V is TRBV7-2 and J is TRBJ2-1, with TRBD2 identical over 12 bases. The CDR3 has 13 residues. CDR1 SGHTA and CDR2 FQGNSA come from the germline V gene. The CDR3 bases are TGTGCCAGCAGCCTAGCGGGAGGGCCCGTGGCGATCTTC. Its translation is CASSLAGGPVAIF. Using reference TRBV7-2 and TRBJ2-1 for the parts outside the CDR3, the full variable domain is GAGVSQSPSNKVTEKGKDVELRCDPISGHTALYWYRQSLGQGLEFLIYFQGNSAPDKSGLPSDRFSAERTGGSVSTLTIQRTQQEDSAVYLCASSLAGGPVAIFGPGTRLTVL.

The CDR3 is CASSQESQAGDTQYF. The CDR3 DNA sequence: TGCGCCAGCAGCCAAGAGAGCCAGGCGGGAGATACGCAGTATTTT. The J gene is TRBJ2-3, the V gene TRBV4-3, with a tentative D call TRBD2 (5 bases). The CDR3 is made up of 15 amino acids. The ends were cut back, 0 bases at V and 5 bases at J, with 12 bases in the middle. Germline assignment: CDR1 LGHNA and CDR2 YSLEER.

The CDR3 sequence: CASSSFPQGPHPGAFF. The CDR3 region has the DNA TGTGCCAGCAGCTCCTTTCCCCAAGGGCCCCATCCAGGGGCTTTCTTT. This rearrangement joins TRBV11-2 to TRBJ1-1, with D tentatively TRBD1 (5 bases). Trimming stripped 4 bases from V and 11 bases from J, with 26 bases between. This CDR3 is built from 16 residues. Germline lookup yields CDR1 SGHAT and CDR2 FQNNGV.

The V gene is TRBV28, the J gene TRBJ2-5, with 9 bases aligning to TRBD2. Unmatched junction bases numbered 8, after V lost 7 bases and J lost 5 bases. The CDR3 runs 14 residues. Per the germline V gene, CDR1 is MDHEN and CDR2 is SYDVKM. The CDR3 DNA sequence: TGTGCCAGCAAAGTAGCGGGAGCTCAGGAGACCCAGTACTTC. Amino acid sequence: CASKVAGAQETQYF.

The gene calls are TRBV6-2 or TRBV6-3 and TRBJ1-5; 8 bases line up with TRBD1. Germline loops: CDR1 MNHEY, CDR2 SVGEGT. The CDR3 covers 16 residues. V shed 5 bases and J 0 bases; nucleotides not matched to a gene: 6. In DNA, the CDR3 is TGTGCCAGCAGTGGGACAGGCAAGTATAGCAATCAGCCCCAGCATTTT. This encodes CASSGTGKYSNQPQHF.

This chain links TRBV28 with TRBJ2-7; the match to TRBD1 covers 9 bases. CDR1 MDHEN and CDR2 SYDVKM come from the germline V gene. The CDR3 is 13 amino acids. The V gene end was trimmed by 1 base and the J gene end by 12 bases; junction bases not matched to a gene: 7. CDR3 residues: CASSLSGQGNTYF. CDR3 nucleotides: TGTGCCAGCAGTTTATCCGGACAGGGGAATACGTACTTC.